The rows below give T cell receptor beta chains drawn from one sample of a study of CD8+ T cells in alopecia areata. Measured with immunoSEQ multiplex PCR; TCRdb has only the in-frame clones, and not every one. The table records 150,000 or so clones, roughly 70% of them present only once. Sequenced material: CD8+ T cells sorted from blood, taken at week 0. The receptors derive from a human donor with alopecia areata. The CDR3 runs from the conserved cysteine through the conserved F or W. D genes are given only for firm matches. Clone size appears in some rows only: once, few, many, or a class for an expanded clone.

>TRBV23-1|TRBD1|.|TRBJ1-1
TGCGCCAGCAGTCACCTCGGGACAGGGGTGAATAGTAGCACTGAAGCTTTCTTT
CASSHLGTGVNSSTEAFF
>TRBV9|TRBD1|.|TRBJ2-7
TGTGCCAGCAGCGTAGGCCGGACAGGGAACTACGAGCAGTACTTC
CASSVGRTGNYEQYF
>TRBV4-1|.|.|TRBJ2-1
TGCGCCAGCAGCCAAGTGGCTAGCGATTACAATGAGCAGTTCTTC
CASSQVASDYNEQFF
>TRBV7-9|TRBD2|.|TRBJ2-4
TGTGCCAGCAGCTCACCAAGGGACTATGGGATTCAGTACTTC
CASSSPRDYGIQYF
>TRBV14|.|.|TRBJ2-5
TGTGCCAGCAGCCAAGATCAGTGGGTCGAGACCCAGTACTTC
CASSQDQWVETQYF
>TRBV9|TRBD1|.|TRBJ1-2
TGTGCCAGCAACGACAGGGTATATGGCTACACCTTC
CASNDRVYGYTF
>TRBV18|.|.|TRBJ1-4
TGTGCCAGCTCACCACCCGGTAATGAAAAACTGTTTTTT
CASSPPGNEKLFF
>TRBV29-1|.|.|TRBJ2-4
TGCAGCGCCCGGGTGGCGTCGCTAGCCAAAAACATTCAGTACTTC
CSARVASLAKNIQYF
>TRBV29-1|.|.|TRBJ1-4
TGCAGCGTTGGCGAGTATGAAAAACTGTTTTTT
CSVGEYEKLFF
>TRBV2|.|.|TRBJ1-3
TGTGCCAGCAGAGGGAACACCATATATTTT
CASRGNTIYF
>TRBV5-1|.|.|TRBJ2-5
TGCGCCAGCAGCTGGGGCTGGACCCAGTACTTC
CASSWGWTQYF
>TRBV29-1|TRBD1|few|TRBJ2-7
TGCAGCGTTGGGGGCCGGGACAGGGTCTACGAGCAGTACTTC
CSVGGRDRVYEQYF
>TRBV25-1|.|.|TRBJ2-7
TGTGCCAGCAGTGAATTGAGGGGTCGAACCTACGAGCAGTACTTC
CASSELRGRTYEQYF
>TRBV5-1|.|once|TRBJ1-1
TGCGCCAGCAGCTTGCGAGGGGGGGCCACTGAAGCTTTCTTT
CASSLRGGATEAFF
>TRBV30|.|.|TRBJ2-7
TGTGCCTGGAGTACGGATCTATCCTACGAGCAGTACTTC
CAWSTDLSYEQYF
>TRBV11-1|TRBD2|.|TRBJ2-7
TGTGCCAGCAGCCAAGCGGGATCCCTCTCCTACGAGCAGTACTTC
CASSQAGSLSYEQYF
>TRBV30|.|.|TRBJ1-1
TGTGCCTGGAGTTACAGTAACACTGAAGCTTTCTTT
CAWSYSNTEAFF
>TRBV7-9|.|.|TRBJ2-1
TGTGCCAGCAGGTCACAGGGATTGTACAATGAGCAGTTCTTC
CASRSQGLYNEQFF
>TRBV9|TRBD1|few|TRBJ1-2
TGTGCCAGCCGGGACAGGGTCTATGGCTACACCTTC
CASRDRVYGYTF
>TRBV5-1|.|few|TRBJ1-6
TGTGCCAGCAGCTCTTCCGGGGCCAATTCACCCCTCCACTTT
CASSSSGANSPLHF
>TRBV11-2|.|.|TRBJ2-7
TGTGCCAGCAGCTTTGCGGGGAACCACGAGCAGTACTTC
CASSFAGNHEQYF
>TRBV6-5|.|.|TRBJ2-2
TGTGCCAGCAGTTACGGCCTAGCGTCCGGGGAGCCGTTTTTT
CASSYGLASGEPFF
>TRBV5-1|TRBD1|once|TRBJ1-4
TGCGCCAGCAGCCCAACCCTGGGGACAGGGGTAGAAAAACTGTTTTTT
CASSPTLGTGVEKLFF
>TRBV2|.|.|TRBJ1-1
TGTGCCAGCAGTGAAGGGACTTGGACGAGGACTGAAGCTTTCTTT
CASSEGTWTRTEAFF